This T cell receptor beta chain was identified during a study of blood T cells in healthy people across ages. Every donor provided roughly 10 milliliters of peripheral blood. The CDR3 covers 12 residues. Germline-derived CDR1 and CDR2 are DFQATT and SNEGSKA (reference sequence). V lost 3 bases and J 3 bases, leaving 8 bases between the germline ends. It was with a sample-barcoded 5' primer and a J-beta primer mix that a second PCR of roughly 7 to 12 cycles was run. Each CDR3 protein gets one entry after TCRdb re-called the 5' RACE reads with MiXCR. The sample includes under 2 million distinct CDR3 sequences, roughly a third of them seen just once.

Sequencing was carried out using blood. This sequence joins TRBV20-1 and TRBJ1-2, with D possibly matching TRBD1 (6 bases). This TCR was recovered from a woman aged 30 to 39 in good health. CDR3 sequence: CSARTGHYGYTF. In nucleotides, the CDR3 is TGCAGTGCTAGGACAGGTCACTATGGCTACACCTTC.